These T cell receptor beta chains were read from a single sample in a study of cytomegalovirus exposure and HLA in healthy donors. The table came from immunoSEQ multiplex PCR; TCRdb's copy has only in-frame clones and leaves some out. The sample holds roughly 190,000 clones; around 83% are singletons and the top ten take about 1.7%. Sample: PBMCs. These receptors originate from a man aged 40-55 years in good health and CMV-seropositive. Each CDR3 is given without its conserved first and last residue.

TRBV13	13	TRBJ2-7	ASSLGREDGYEQY
TRBV29-1	11	TRBJ2-7	SVSGQGVREQY
TRBV6-5	11	TRBJ1-5	ASSYDRNQPQH
TRBV7-9	11	TRBJ2-3	ASSSSGWDTQY
TRBV28	13	TRBJ2-1	ASSLWGASYNEQF
TRBV4-1	12	TRBJ2-7	ASSPIGSVGEQY
TRBV7-2	12	TRBJ2-7	ASSSWGTVYEQY
TRBV7-9	10	-	ASSSRGYEQY
TRBV11-2	12	TRBJ1-2	ASSLGTANYGYT
TRBV2	11	TRBJ1-2	ASRGQLNYGYT
TRBV7-8	15	TRBJ2-6	ASSLVPSLSGANVLT
TRBV19	11	TRBJ1-1	ASSTTGGTEAF
TRBV18	14	TRBJ2-7	ASSFLAGGGTYEQY
TRBV2	12	TRBJ1-4	ASSLRRGNEKLF
TRBV5-1	13	TRBJ2-3	ASSSNTGLADTQY
TRBV7-2	12	TRBJ1-1	ASRYSSTGTEAF
TRBV19	14	TRBJ1-2	ASKRRAGDRRYGYT
TRBV5-4	12	TRBJ1-2	ASSLPGLSYGYT
TRBV6-6	12	TRBJ2-1	ASRDRASYNEQF
TRBV11-1	13	TRBJ1-2	ASSSRTVETYGYT
TRBV27	14	TRBJ2-7	ASSSAGTTPLYEQY
TRBV7-9	12	TRBJ1-5	ASSSLTGNQPQH
TRBV2	11	TRBJ1-5	ASLDRFNQPQH
TRBV6-5	13	TRBJ1-1	ASSYSAGKNTEAF
TRBV28	11	TRBJ1-5	ASRDSSFQPQH
TRBV5-4	12	TRBJ2-7	ASSLQQAPYEQY
TRBV7-2	11	TRBJ1-2	ASSPEQGVGYT
TRBV5-1	16	TRBJ2-6	ASSLAGLAGVGANVLT
TRBV7-9	13	TRBJ1-1	ASSLNQGAGTEAF
TRBV7-3	10	TRBJ1-2	ASSTQGVGYT
TRBV10-2	13	TRBJ2-7	ASLDRDRVSYEQY
TRBV5-6	12	TRBJ2-7	ASSRSGQSYEQY
TRBV7-6	12	TRBJ1-2	ASSPTITNYGYT
TRBV19	12	TRBJ2-3	ASSSWEGTDTQY
TRBV4-3	17	TRBJ2-5	ASSQEALAGGQGRETQY